The rows below give T cell receptor beta chains drawn from one sample of a study of T-cell reconstitution after alpha-beta-depleted transplantation in children. TCRdb redid the calling of the PCR reads with MiXCR, one entry per CDR3 protein. The sample holds 350,000 to 450,000 distinct CDR3 sequences; about 20% are singletons and the top ten take 3% to 4.5%. The material was PBMCs from the stem cell graft donor, obtained from the stem cell graft. All receptors come from a human donor who donated a stem cell graft to a child with acute myeloid leukemia. Both conserved end residues are part of each CDR3.

j_gene,v_gene,CDR3aa
TRBJ2-3,TRBV28,CASSVEQGMDTQYF
TRBJ2-2,TRBV4-2,CASSRGKTLITGELFF
TRBJ2-7,TRBV5-1,CASSLVQGYEQYF
TRBJ2-1,TRBV12-5,CASGLTSGSHNEQFF
TRBJ1-1,TRBV20-1,CSASWQSEAFF
TRBJ2-3,TRBV10-3,CAISGAGAESGTDTQYF
TRBJ1-2,TRBV6-5,CASSRTVGDYTF
TRBJ2-5,TRBV12-3/TRBV12-4,CASSFGTGVETQYF
TRBJ2-1,TRBV24-1,CATSDSLAGSYNEQFF
TRBJ2-5,TRBV12-3/TRBV12-4,CASSFGRAETQYF
TRBJ1-1,TRBV3-1,CASSYNHRGTEAFF
TRBJ2-1,TRBV7-2,CASSLDRGYEQFF
TRBJ1-2,TRBV5-1,CASSLFTENYGYTF
TRBJ2-5,TRBV28,CASSTGGKVGRETQYF
TRBJ1-1,TRBV6-1,CASRPGQGTTEAFF
TRBJ2-1,TRBV5-1,CASMGPPLRGFDEQFF
TRBJ2-1,TRBV10-2,CATETGGWNEQFF
TRBJ2-2,TRBV5-1,CASSLASGNAGELFF
TRBJ2-3,TRBV5-1,CASSSTLARGTDTQYF
TRBJ1-5,TRBV27,CASRRDPSNQPQHF
TRBJ2-2,TRBV19,CASTGQRGYTGELFF
TRBJ2-3,TRBV29-1,CSVEDLAEREGPADTQYF
TRBJ2-7,TRBV4-3,CASSQELAYEQYF
TRBJ1-1,TRBV7-2,CASSPRQVLNTEAFF
TRBJ1-2,TRBV19,CASSPNRGGGYTF
TRBJ2-1,TRBV5-1,CASSLTQGGNEQFF
TRBJ2-7,TRBV6-6,CASTGTGYEQYF
TRBJ2-3,TRBV20-1,CSGRLSTDTQYF
TRBJ2-7,TRBV27,CATQLAGGLGHEQYF
TRBJ1-5,TRBV10-3,CAISQGQGPQDAQHF
TRBJ2-2,TRBV4-3,CASSQEVGTGGAFTGELFF
TRBJ2-5,TRBV28,CASSFGALETQYF
TRBJ2-1,TRBV7-2,CASSFSGRVSEQFF
TRBJ1-1,TRBV7-6,CASSPAGGGTEAFF
TRBJ2-1,TRBV27,CASSRTSGRSSYNEQFF
TRBJ2-7,TRBV20-1,CSASFRQPGSYEQYF
TRBJ2-7,TRBV12-3/TRBV12-4,CASSPGHDFYEQYF
TRBJ2-7,TRBV10-3,CAISESMAGPYEQYF
TRBJ2-3,TRBV20-1,CSAERLAGSPDTQYF
TRBJ2-1,TRBV10-3,CAISDGDQDNEQFF
TRBJ2-7,TRBV4-1,CASSQVGRERLREQYF
TRBJ2-1,TRBV12-3/TRBV12-4,CASSSPTSGRPSYNEQFF
TRBJ1-4,TRBV20-1,CSVPRAGKLFF
TRBJ2-7,TRBV28,CASQGSGMGANPYEQYF
TRBJ2-7,TRBV20-1,CSAPGGLAGGRSEQYF
TRBJ1-4,TRBV27,CASSPNDEGHSLEKLFF
TRBJ2-5,TRBV9,CASSVTSGVQETQYF
TRBJ2-1,TRBV7-3,CASSLDVGAGGDEQFF
TRBJ1-2,TRBV12-3/TRBV12-4,CASSRDGYYGYTF
TRBJ2-3,TRBV20-1,CSARPPGAADTQYF
TRBJ2-3,TRBV20-1,CSASLAAEDTQYF